This T cell receptor beta chain was captured in a study of cytomegalovirus exposure and HLA in healthy donors. General observations from the study: Later analysis identified 16,000 or so TCR beta sequences associated with HLA alleles, using a false discovery rate threshold of 0.05.

Looked up from germline, CDR1 is SGHTA and CDR2 is FQGNSA. V was pared by 1 base and J by 5 bases, with 3 bases between. This CDR3 is built from 13 residues. In the case of this clone: Its antigen is not identified.

When sampled, the donors appeared nominally healthy, though they likely had unrecorded immune exposures. The primer mix had 60 Vbeta and 13 Jbeta primers. Assay used: immunoSEQ multiplex PCR; TCRdb lists only in-frame clones, some missing. This table has under 250,000 clones, under 85% appearing once. The genes are TRBV7-2 and TRBJ1-6; D gene unclear. The receptor comes from a woman aged 45-65 years in good health and CMV-seropositive. The sample comprised PBMCs. DNA for the CDR3: TGTGCCAGCAGCTTAGATAATAATTCACCCCTCCACTTT. Protein: CASSLDNNSPLHF.